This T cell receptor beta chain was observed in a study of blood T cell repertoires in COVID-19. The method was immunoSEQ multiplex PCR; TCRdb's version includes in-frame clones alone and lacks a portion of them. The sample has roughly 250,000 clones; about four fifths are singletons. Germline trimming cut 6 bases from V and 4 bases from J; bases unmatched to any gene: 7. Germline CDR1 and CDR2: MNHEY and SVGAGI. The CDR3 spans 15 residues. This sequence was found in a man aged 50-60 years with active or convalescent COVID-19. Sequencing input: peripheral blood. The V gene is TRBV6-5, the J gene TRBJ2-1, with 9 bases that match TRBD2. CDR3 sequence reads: CASSRGGGRYNEQFF. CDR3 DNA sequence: TGTGCCAGCAGCCGCGGGGGGGGCCGGTACAATGAGCAGTTCTTC.